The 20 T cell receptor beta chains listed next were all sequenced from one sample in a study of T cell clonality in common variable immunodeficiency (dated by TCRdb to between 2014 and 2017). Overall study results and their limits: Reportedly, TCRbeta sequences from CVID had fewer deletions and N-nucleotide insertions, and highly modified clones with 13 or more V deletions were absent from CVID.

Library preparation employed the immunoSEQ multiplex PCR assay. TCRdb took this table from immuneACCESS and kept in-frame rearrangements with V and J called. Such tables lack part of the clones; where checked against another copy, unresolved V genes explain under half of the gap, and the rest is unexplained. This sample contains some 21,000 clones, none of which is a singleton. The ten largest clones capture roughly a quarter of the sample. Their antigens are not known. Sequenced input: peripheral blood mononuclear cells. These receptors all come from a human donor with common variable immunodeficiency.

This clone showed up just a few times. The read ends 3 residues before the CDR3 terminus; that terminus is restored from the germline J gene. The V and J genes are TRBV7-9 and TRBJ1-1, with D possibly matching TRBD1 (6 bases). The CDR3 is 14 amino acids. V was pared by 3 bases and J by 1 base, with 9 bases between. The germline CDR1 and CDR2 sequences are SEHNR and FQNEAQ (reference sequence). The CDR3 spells CASSFQGTNTEAFF. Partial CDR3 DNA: TGTGCCAGCAGCTTTCAGGGGACGAACACTGAA.

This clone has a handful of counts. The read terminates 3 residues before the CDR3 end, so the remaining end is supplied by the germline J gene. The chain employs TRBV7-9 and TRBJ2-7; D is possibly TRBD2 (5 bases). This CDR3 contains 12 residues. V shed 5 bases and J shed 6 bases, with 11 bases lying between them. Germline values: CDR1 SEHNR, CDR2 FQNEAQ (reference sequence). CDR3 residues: CASSTGVGEQYF. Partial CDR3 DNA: TGTGCCAGCAGCACCGGGGTTGGCGAG. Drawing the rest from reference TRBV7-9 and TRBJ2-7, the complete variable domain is DTGVSQNPRHKITKRGQNVTFRCDPISEHNRLYWYRQTLGQGPEFLTYFQNEAQLEKSRLLSDRFSAERPKGSFSTLEIQRTEQGDSAMYLCASSTGVGEQYFGPGTRLTVT.

The CDR3 protein is CASSKQRQTQETQYF. The sequenced CDR3 bases are TGTGCCAGTAGTAAACAACGACAGACACAAGAGACC. The gene calls are TRBV19 and TRBJ2-5; tentative D call: TRBD1 (5 bases). The read terminates 3 residues ahead of where the CDR3 ends, so the germline J gene completes it. V lost 4 bases, J lost 2 bases, and 14 bases lay in between. The CDR3 is made up of 15 amino acids. Germline V gene lookup returns CDR1 LNHDA and CDR2 SQIVND (reference sequence). Full variable domain (rest looked up from reference TRBV19 and TRBJ2-5): DGGITQSPKYLFRKEGQNVTLSCEQNLNHDAMYWYRQDPGQGLRLIYYSQIVNDFQKGDIAEGYSVSREKKESFPLTVTSAQKNPTAFYLCASSKQRQTQETQYFGPGTRLLVL.

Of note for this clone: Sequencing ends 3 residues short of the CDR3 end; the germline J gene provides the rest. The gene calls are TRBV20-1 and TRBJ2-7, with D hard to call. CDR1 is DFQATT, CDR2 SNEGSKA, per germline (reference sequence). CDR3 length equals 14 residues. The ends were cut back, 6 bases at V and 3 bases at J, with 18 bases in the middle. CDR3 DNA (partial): TGCAGTGCCGCCCTCTTGGTGTACGGCTACGAG. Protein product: CSAALLVYGYE. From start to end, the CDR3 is CSAALLVYGYEQYF.

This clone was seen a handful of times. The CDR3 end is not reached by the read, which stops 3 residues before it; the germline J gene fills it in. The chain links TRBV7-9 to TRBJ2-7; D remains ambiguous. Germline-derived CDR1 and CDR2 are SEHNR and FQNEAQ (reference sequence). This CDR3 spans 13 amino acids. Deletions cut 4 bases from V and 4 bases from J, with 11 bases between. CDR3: CASSSITEYEQYF. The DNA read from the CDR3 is TGTGCCAGCAGCTCTATTACAGAGTACGAG. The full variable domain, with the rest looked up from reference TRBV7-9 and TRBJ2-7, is DTGVSQNPRHKITKRGQNVTFRCDPISEHNRLYWYRQTLGQGPEFLTYFQNEAQLEKSRLLSDRFSAERPKGSFSTLEIQRTEQGDSAMYLCASSSITEYEQYFGPGTRLTVT.

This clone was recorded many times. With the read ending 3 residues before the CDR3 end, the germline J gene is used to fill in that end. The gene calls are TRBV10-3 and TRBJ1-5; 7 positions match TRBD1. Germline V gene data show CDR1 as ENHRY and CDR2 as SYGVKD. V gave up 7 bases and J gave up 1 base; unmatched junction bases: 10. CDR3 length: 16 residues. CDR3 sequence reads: CAITLTGYRSNQPQHF. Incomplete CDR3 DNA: TGTGCCATCACCCTGACAGGGTATCGGAGCAATCAGCCC.

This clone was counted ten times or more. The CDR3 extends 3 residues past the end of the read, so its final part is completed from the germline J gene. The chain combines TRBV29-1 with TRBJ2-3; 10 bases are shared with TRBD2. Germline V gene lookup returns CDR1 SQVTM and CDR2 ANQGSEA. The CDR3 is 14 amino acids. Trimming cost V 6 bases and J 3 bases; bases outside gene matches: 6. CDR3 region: CSVAGTSETDTQYF. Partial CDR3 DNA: TGCAGCGTGGCCGGGACTAGCGAGACAGATACG.

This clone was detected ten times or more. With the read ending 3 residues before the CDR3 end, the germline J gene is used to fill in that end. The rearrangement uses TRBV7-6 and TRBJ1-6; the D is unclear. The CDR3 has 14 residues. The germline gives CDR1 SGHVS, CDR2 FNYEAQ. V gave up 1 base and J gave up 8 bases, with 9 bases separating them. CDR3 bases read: TGTGCCAGCAGCTTAGTGGCCCTGGATTCACCC. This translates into CASSLVALDSP. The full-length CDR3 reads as CASSLVALDSPLHF. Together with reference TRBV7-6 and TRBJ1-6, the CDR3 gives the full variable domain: GAGVSQSPRYKVTKRGQDVALRCDPISGHVSLYWYRQALGQGPEFLTYFNYEAQQDKSGLPNDRFSAERPEGSISTLTIQRTEQRDSAMYRCASSLVALDSPLHFGNGTRLTVT.

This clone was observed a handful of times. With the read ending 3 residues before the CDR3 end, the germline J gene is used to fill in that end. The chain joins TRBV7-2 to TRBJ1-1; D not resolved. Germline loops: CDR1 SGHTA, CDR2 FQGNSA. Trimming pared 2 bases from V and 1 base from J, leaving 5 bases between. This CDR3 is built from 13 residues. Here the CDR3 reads CASSLRANTEAFF. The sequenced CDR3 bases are TGTGCCAGCAGCTTACGCGCGAACACTGAA.

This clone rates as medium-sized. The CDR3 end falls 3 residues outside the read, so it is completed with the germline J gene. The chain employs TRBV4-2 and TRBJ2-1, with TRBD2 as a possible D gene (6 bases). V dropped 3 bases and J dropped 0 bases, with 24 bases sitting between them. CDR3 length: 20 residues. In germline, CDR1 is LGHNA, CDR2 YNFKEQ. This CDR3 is CASSHSQITKERASYNEQFF. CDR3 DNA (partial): TGTGCCAGCAGCCATTCCCAAATCACGAAAGAGCGGGCCTCCTACAATGAG.

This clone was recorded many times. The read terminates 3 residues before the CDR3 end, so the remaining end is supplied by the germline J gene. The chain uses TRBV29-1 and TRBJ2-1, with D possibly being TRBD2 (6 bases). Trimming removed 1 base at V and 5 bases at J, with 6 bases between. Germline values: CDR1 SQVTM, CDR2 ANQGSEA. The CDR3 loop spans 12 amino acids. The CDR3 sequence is CSVEGGDNEQFF. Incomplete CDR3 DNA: TGCAGCGTTGAAGGGGGGGACAATGAG.

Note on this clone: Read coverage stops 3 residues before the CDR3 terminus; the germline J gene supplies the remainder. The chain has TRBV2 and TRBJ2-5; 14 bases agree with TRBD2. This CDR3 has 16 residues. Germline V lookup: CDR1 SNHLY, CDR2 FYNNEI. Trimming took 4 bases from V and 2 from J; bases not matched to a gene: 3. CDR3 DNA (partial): TGTGCCAGCAGTGGCGGGACTAGCGGGGGACAAGAGACC. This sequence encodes CASSGGTSGGQET. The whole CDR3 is CASSGGTSGGQETQYF.

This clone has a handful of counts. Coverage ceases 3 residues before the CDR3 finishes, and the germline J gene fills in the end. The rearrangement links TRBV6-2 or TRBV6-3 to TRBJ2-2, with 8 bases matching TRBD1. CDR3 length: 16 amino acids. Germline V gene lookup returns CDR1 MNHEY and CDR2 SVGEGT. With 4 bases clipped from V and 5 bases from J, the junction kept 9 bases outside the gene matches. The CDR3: CASSSIETGVTGELFF. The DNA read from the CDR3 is TGTGCCAGCAGTTCGATTGAGACAGGGGTAACCGGGGAG.

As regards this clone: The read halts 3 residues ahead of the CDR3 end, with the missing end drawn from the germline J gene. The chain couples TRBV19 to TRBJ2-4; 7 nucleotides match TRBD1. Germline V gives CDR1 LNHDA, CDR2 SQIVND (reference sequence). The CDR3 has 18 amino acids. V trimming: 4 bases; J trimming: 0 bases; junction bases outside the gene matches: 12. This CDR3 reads CASSTPGQTRLAKNIQYF. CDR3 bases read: TGTGCCAGTAGTACCCCGGGACAGACACGACTAGCCAAAAACATT.

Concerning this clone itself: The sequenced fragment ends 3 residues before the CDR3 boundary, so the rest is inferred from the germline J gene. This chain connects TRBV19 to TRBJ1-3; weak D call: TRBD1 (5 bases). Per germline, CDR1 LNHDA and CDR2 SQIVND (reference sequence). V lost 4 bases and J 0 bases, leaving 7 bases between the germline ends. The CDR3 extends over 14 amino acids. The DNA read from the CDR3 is TGTGCCAGTAGTACAGGGAGCTCTGGAAACACC. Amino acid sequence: CASSTGSSGNT. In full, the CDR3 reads CASSTGSSGNTIYF.

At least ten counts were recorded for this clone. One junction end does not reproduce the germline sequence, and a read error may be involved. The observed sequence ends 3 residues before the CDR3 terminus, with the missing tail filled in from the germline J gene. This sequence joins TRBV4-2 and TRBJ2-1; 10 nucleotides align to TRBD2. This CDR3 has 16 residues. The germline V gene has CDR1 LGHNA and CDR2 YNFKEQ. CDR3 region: CASSQETGLASGEQFF. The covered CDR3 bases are TGCGCCAGCAGCCAAGAGACGGGACTAGCGTCGGGTGAG.

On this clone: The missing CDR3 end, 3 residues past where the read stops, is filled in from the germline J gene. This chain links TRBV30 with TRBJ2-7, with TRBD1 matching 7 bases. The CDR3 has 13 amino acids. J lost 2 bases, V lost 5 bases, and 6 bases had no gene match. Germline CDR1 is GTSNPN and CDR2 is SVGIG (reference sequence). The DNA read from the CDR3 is TGTGCCTGGCGGCTGGGACAGACCTACGAG. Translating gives CAWRLGQTYE. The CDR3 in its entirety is CAWRLGQTYEQYF.

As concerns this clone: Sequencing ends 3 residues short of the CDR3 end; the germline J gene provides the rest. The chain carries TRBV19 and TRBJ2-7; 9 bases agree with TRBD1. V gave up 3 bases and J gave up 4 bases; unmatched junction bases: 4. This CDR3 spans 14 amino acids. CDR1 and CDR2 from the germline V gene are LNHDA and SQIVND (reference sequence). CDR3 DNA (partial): TGTGCCAGTAGTATTGGGACAGGGTTTTACGAG. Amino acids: CASSIGTGFYE. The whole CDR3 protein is CASSIGTGFYEQYF.

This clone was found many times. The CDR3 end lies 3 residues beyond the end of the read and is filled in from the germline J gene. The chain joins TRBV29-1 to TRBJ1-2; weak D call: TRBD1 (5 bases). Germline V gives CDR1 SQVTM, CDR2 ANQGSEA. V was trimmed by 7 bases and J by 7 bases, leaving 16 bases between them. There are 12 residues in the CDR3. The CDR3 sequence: CSARQGLGGYTF. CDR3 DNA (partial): TGCAGCGCCCGCCAGGGTTTGGGTGGC.

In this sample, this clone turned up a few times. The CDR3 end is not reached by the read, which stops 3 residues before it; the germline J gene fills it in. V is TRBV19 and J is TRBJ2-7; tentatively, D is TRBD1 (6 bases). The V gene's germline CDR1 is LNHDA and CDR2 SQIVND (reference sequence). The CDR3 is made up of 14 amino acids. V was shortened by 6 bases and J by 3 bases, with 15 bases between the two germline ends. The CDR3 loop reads CASRARDTNYEQYF. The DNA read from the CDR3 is TGTGCCAGTAGAGCCCGGGACACTAACTACGAG.